This TCR beta chain stems from a study of glioma-infiltrating T cells. Study results and caveats: Tissue-blood divergence was below expectation in non-neoplastic patients, above in gliomas. Only very few CDR3 sequences appeared in both tissue and blood.

Using RNA template, CDR3s of TCR alpha and beta were amplified with iRepertoire arm-PCR. Input was 100-400 ng of tissue mRNA or PBMC total RNA. Each CDR3 protein gets one entry after TCRdb re-called the multiplex PCR reads with MiXCR. The data hold under 200,000 distinct CDR3 sequences, with around 40% observed a single time. Germline lookup yields CDR1 SGHDN and CDR2 FVKESK. Trimming removed 4 bases from V and 0 bases from J, with 7 bases in between. CDR3 length: 13 amino acids. About this clonotype: Its antigen is as yet unknown.

Sequencing used glioma tissue, nonneoplastic brain tissue, or PBMCs (not recorded which). The rearrangement joins TRBV14 to TRBJ2-7; D perhaps matches TRBD2 (5 bases). The sequence derives from a human donor with low-grade glioma or glioblastoma, undergoing nonglioma brain surgery, or in good health (not recorded which). CDR3 DNA sequence: TGTGCCAGCAGCCCCGGGGACTCCTACGAGCAGTACTTC. Protein product: CASSPGDSYEQYF.